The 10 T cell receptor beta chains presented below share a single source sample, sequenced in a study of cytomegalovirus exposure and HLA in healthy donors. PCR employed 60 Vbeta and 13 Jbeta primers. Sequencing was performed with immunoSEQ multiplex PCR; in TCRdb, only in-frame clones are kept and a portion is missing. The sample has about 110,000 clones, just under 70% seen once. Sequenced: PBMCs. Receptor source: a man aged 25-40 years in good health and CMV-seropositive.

As DNA, the CDR3 is TGTGCCAGCAGCCTAATCGGCGGGTTTACCTACGAGCAGTACGTC. This sequence encodes CASSLIGGFTYEQYV. This chain joins TRBV7-2 and TRBJ2-7; possible D gene TRBD2, 5 bases. The CDR3 spans 15 residues. The germline V gene has CDR1 SGHTA and CDR2 FQGNSA. The V end lost 5 bases, the J end lost 2 bases, and 16 bases lay between the germline ends.

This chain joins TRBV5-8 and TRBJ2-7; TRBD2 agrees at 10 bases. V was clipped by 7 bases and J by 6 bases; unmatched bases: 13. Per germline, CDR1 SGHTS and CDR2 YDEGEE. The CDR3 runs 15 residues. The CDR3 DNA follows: TGTGCCAGCGGGCGGACTAGCGGCATAACTGGCGAGCAGTACGTC. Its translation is CASGRTSGITGEQYV.

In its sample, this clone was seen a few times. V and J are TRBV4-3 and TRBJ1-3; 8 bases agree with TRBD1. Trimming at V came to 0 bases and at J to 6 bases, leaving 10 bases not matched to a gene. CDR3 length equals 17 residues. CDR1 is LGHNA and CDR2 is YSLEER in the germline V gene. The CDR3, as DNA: TGCGCCAGCAGCCAAGATAATCGGGCAGGGGGCGTAAACACCATATATTTT. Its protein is CASSQDNRAGGVNTIYF.

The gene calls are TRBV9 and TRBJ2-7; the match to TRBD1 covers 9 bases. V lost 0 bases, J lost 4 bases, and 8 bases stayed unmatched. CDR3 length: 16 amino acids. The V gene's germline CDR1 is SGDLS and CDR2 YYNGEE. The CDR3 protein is CASSVDTGGLWYEQYF. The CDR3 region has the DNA TGTGCCAGCAGCGTAGACACAGGGGGCCTCTGGTACGAGCAGTACTTC.

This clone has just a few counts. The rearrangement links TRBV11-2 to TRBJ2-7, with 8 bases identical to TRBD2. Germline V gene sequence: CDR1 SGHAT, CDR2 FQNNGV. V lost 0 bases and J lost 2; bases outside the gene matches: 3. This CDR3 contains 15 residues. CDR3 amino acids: CASSLDGLAAYEQYV. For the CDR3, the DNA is TGTGCCAGCAGCTTAGATGGACTAGCCGCCTACGAGCAGTACGTC.

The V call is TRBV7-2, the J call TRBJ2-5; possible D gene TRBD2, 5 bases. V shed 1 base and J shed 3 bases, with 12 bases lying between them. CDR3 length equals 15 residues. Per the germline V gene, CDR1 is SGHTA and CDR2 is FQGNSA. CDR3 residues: CASSLGSGPKETQYF. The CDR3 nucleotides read TGTGCCAGCAGCTTAGGGAGCGGACCGAAAGAGACCCAGTACTTC.

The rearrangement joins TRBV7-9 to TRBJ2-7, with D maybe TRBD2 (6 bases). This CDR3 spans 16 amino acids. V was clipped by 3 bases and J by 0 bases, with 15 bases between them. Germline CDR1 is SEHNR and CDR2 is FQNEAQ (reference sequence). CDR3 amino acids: CASSLGDSRSSYEQYV. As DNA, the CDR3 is TGTGCCAGCAGCTTGGGGGACTCCCGAAGCTCCTACGAGCAGTACGTC.

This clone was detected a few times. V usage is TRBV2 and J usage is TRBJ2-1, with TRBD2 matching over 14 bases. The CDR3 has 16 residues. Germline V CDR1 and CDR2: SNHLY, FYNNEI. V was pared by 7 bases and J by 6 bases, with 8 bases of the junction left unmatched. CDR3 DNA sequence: TGTGCCAGCACCGCGACTAGCGGGGGGGCCCGCAATGAGCAGTTCTTC. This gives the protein CASTATSGGARNEQFF.

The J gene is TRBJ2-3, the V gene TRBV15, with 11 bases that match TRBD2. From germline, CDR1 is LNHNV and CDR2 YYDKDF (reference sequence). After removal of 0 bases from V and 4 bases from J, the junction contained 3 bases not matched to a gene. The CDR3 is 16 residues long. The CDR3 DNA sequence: TGTGCCACCAGCAGAGATGGACTAGCGGGCTCAGATACGCAGTATTTT. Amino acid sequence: CATSRDGLAGSDTQYF.

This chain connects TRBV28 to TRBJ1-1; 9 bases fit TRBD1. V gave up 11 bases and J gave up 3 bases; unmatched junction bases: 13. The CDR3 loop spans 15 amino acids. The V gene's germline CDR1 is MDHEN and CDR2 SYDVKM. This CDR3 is CAGISGQGLYTEAFF. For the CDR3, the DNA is TGTGCCGGCATCAGCGGACAGGGGCTTTACACTGAAGCTTTCTTT.